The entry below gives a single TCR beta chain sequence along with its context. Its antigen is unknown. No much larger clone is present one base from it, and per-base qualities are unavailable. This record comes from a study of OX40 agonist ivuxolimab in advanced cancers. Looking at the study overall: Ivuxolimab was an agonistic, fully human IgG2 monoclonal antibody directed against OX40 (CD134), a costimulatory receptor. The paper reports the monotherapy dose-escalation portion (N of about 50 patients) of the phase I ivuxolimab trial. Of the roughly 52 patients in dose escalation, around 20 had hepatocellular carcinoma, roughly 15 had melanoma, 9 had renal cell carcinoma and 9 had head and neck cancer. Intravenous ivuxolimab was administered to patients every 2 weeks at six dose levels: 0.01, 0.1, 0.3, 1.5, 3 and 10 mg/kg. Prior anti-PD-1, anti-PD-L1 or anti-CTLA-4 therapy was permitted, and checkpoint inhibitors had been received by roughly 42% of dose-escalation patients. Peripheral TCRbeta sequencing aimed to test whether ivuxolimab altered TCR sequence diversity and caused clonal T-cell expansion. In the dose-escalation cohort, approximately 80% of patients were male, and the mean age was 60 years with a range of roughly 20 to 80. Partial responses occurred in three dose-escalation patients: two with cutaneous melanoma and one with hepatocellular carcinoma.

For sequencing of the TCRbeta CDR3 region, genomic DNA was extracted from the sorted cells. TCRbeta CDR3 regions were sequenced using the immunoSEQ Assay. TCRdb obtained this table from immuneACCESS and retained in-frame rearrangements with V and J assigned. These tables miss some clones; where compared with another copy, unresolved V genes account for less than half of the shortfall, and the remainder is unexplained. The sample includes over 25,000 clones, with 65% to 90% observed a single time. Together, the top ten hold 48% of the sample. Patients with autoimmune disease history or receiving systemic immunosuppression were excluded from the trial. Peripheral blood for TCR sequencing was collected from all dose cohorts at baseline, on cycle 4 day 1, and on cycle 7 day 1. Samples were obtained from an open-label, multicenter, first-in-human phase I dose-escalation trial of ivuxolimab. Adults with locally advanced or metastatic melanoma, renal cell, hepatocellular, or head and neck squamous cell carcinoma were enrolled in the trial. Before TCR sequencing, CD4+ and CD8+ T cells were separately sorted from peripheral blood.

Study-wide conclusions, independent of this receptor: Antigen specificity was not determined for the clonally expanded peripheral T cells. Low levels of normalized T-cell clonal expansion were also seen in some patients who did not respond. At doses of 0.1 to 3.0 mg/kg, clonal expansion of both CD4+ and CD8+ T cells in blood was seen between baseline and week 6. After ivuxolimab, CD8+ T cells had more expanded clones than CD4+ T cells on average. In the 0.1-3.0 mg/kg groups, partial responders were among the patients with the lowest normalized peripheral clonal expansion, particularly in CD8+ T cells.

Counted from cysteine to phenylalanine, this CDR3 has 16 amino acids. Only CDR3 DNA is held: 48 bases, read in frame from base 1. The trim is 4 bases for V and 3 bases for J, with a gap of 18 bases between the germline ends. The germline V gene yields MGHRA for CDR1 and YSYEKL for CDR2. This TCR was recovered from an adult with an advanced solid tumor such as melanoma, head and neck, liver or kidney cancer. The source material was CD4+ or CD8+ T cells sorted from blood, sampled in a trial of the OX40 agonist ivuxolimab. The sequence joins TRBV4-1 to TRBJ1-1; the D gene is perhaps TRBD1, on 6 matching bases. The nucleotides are TGCGCCAGCAGCCCCAAAGCGGGACAACCCGACACTGAAGCTTTCTTT. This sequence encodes CASSPKAGQPDTEAFF.